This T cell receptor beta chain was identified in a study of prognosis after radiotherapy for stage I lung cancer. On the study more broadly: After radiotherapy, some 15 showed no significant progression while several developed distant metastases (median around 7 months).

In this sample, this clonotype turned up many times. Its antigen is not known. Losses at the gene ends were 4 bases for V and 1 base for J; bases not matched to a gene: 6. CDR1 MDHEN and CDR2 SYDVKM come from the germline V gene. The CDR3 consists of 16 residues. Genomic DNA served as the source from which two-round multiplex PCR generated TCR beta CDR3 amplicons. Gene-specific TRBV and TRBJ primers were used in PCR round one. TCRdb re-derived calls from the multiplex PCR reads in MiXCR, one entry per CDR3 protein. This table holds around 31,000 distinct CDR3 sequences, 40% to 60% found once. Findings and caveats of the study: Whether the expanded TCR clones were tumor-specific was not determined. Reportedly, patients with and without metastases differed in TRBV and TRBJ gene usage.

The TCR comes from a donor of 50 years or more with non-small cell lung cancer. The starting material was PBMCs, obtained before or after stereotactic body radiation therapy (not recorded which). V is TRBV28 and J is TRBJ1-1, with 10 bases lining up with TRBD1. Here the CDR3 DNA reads TGTGCCAGCAGTTCCGGGACAGGGGTCGGGAACACTGAAGCTTTCTTT. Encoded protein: CASSSGTGVGNTEAFF.